This TCR beta chain was found in a study of T cells in tuberculosis. At the level of the study: A South African cohort included IGRA-negative adolescents, latently infected IGRA-positive adolescents and adults with active tuberculosis. Whole-study results and caveats: Smaller distances to GMM-specific TCRs suggested their expansion in active tuberculosis. Shorter CDR3-alpha in active tuberculosis partly drove smaller distances.

The CDR3 covers 12 residues. Trimming took 0 bases from V and 10 from J, leaving 7 bases between them. CDR1 is ENHRY and CDR2 is SYGVKD in the germline V gene. Only in-frame clones appear in the TCRdb table, and some are missing; sequencing was by immunoSEQ multiplex PCR. The sample contains 25,000 to 35,000 clones, about 92% of which appear only once. This clone was seen just once. No antigen is known for it. The sample comprised PBMCs. The chain has TRBV10-3 and TRBJ2-1; D not certain. The TCR comes from a donor aged 10-29 years with latent tuberculosis or without tuberculosis infection. DNA for the CDR3: TGTGCCATCAGTGAGTCTAATAGAGAGCAGTTCTTC. This translates into CAISESNREQFF.